This T cell receptor beta chain was found in a study of T-cell reconstitution after alpha-beta-depleted transplantation in children. Study-level results: T cells produced anew were the main source of T-cell counts and diversity one year after transplant. Alpha-beta T cells present about two months after transplant were reported to originate from several hundred expanded graft clones. Surviving thymic progenitors and recipient T cells were the source of high TCRbeta diversity at day 60 in some patients.

Unique molecular identifiers were used in preparing the TCRbeta library. In TCRdb, the PCR reads were re-called with MiXCR into one record per CDR3 protein. This sample has 530,000 or so distinct CDR3 sequences, with 25% to 30% found just once. With 4 bases removed from V and 4 bases from J, the gap between germline ends came to 14 bases. Germline V lookup: CDR1 SEHNR, CDR2 FQNEAQ (reference sequence). The CDR3 loop spans 15 amino acids. In its sample, this clonotype was seen a few times. Its specificity is unknown. This clonotype was sampled from a boy younger than two with Wiskott-Aldrich syndrome, due to receive a stem cell transplant. The source was PBMCs, collected before TCRalphabeta/CD19-depleted stem cell transplant. The J gene is TRBJ2-1, the V gene TRBV7-9, with D tentatively TRBD2 (6 bases). The CDR3 DNA follows: TGTGCCAGCAGCTGTGGCCTGGGGACTTACAATGAGCAGTTCTTC. It is translated as CASSCGLGTYNEQFF. The whole variable domain, remainder taken from reference TRBV7-9 and TRBJ2-1, is DTGVSQNPRHKITKRGQNVTFRCDPISEHNRLYWYRQTLGQGPEFLTYFQNEAQLEKSRLLSDRFSAERPKGSFSTLEIQRTEQGDSAMYLCASSCGLGTYNEQFFGPGTRLTVL.